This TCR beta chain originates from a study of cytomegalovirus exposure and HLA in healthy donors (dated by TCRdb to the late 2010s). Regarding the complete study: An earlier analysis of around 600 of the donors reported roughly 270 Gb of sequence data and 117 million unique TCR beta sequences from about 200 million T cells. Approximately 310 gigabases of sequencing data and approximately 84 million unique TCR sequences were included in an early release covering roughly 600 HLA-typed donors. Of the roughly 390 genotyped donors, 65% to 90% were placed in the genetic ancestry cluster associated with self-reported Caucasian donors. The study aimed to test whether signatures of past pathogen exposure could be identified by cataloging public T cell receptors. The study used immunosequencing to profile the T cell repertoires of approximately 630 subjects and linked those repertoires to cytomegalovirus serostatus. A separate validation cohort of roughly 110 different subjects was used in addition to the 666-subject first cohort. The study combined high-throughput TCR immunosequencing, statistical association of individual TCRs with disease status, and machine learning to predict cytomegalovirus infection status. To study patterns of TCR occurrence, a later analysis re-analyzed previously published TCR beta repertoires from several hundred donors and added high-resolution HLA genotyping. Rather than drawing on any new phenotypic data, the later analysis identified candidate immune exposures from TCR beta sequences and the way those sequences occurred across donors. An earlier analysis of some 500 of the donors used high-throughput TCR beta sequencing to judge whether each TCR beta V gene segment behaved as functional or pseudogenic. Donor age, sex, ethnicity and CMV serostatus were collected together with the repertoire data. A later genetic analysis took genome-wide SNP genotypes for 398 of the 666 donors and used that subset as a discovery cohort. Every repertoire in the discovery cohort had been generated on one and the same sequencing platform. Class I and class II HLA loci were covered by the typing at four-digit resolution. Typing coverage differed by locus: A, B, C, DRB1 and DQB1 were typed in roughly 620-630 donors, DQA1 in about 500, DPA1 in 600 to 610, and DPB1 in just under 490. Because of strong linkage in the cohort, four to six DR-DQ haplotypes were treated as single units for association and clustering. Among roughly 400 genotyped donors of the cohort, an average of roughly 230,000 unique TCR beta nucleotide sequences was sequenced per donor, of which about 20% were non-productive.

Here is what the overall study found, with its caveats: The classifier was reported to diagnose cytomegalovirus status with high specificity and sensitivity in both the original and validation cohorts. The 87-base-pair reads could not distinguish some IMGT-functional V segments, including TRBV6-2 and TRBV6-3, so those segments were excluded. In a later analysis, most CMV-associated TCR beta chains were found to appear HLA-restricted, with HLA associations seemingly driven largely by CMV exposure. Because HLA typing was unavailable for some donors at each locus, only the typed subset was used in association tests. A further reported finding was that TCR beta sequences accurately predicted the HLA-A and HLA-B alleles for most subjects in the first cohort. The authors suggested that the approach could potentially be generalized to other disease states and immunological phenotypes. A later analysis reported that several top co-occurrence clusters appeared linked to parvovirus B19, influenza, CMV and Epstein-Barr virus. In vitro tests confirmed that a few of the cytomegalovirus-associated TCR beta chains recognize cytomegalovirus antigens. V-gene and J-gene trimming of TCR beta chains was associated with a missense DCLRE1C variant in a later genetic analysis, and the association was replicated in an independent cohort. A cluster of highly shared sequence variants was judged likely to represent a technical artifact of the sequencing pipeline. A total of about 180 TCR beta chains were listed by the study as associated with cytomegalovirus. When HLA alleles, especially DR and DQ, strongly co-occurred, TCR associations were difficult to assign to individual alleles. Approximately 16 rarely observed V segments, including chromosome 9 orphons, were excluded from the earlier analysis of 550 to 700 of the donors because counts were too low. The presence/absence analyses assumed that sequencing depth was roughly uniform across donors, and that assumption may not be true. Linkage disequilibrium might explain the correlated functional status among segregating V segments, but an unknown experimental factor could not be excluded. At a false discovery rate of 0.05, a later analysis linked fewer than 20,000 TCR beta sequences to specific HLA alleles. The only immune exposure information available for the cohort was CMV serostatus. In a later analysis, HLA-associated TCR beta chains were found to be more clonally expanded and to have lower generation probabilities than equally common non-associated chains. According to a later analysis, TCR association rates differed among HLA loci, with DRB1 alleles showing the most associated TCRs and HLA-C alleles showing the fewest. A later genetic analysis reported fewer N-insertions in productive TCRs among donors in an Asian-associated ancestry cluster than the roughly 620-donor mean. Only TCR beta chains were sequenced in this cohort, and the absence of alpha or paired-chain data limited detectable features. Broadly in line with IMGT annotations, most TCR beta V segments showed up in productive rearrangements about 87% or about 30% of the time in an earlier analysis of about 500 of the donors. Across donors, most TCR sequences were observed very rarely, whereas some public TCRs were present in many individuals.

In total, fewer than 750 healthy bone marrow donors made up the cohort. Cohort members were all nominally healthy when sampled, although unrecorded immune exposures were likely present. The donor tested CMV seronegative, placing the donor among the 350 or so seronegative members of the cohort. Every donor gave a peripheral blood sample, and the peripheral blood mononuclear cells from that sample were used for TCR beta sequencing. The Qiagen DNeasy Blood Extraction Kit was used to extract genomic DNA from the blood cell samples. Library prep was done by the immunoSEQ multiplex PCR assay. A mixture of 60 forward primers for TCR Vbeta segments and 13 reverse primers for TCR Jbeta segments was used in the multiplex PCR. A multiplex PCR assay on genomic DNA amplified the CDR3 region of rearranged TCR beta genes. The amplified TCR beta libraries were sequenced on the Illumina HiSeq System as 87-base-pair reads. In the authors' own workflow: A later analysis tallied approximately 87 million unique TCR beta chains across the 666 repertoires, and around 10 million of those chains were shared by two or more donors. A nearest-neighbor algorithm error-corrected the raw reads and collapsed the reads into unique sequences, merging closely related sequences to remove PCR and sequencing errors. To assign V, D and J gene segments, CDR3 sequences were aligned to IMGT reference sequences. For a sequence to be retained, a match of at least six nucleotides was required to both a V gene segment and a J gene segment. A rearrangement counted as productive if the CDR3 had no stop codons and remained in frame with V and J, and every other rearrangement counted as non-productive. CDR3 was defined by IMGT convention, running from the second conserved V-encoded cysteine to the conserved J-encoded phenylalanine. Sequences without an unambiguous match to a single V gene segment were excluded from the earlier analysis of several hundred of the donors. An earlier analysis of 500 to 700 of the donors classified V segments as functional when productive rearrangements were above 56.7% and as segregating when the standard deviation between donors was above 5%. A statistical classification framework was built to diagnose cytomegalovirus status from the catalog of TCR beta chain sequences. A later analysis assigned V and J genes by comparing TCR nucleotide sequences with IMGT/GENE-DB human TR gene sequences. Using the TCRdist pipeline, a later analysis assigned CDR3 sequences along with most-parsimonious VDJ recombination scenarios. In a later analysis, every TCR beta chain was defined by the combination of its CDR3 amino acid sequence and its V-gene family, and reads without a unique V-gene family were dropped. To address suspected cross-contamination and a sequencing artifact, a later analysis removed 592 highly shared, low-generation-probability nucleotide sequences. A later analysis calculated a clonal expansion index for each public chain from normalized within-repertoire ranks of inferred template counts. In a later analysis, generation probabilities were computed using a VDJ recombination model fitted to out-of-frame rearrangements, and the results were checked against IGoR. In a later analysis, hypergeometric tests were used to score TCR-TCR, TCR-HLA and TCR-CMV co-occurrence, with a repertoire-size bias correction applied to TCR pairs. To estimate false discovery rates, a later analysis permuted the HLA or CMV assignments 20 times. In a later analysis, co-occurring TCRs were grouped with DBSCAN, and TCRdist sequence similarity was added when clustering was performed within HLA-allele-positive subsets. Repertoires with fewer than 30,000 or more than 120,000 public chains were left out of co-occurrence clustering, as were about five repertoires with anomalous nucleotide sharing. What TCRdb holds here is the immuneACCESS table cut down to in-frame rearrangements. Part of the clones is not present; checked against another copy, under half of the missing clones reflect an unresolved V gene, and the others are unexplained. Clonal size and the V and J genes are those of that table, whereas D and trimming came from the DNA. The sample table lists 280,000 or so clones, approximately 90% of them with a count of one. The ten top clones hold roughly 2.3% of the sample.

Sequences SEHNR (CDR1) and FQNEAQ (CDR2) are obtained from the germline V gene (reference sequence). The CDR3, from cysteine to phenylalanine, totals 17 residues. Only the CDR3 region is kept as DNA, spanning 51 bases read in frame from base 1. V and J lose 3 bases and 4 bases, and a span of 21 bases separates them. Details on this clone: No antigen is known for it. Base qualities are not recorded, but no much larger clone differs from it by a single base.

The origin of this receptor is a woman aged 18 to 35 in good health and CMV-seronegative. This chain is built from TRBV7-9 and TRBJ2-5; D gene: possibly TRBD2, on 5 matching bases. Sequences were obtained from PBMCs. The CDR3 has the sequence CASSFLSGITTRETQYF. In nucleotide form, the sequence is TGTGCCAGCAGCTTTTTATCGGGGATAACCACACGAGAGACCCAGTACTTC.